This TCR beta chain was recorded in a study of Ad26.COV2.S vaccination and SARS-CoV-2 variants. The overall study: Once, or twice with 56 days between doses, Ad26.COV2.S was given intramuscularly. General study findings and limits: Reported findings describe substantial breadth in spike-specific CD8+ and CD4+ T cell responses following vaccination.

Generated by immunoSEQ multiplex PCR, the TCRdb table keeps only in-frame clones and is missing some. The sample records about 680,000 clones, about 89% being singletons. As concerns this clone: Antigen specificity is unknown.

Treatment: roughly 20 received Ad26.COV2.S at low or high dose, single or two shots; roughly five received placebo; per-sample allocation not given. Sampling was done on day 63 after the first vaccine or placebo injection. The trim removed 4 bases at V and 3 bases at J, leaving 10 bases unmatched. CDR3 length equals 16 residues. Germline-derived CDR1 and CDR2 are SGHDT and YYEEEE. The material was peripheral blood, obtained in a trial of Ad26.COV2.S vaccine versus placebo. The chain joins TRBV5-6 to TRBJ2-5; 9 nucleotides align to TRBD1. This sequence was found in a person between 18 and 60 years old who received the Ad26.COV2.S COVID-19 vaccine or a placebo. The CDR3 DNA follows: TGTGCCAGCAGCCTACGATCGGGACAGGGAGAAGAGACCCAGTACTTC. Amino acid sequence: CASSLRSGQGEETQYF.